Given below is one T cell receptor beta chain in context. This receptor's antigen is unknown. Base qualities are not recorded, but no much larger clone differs from it by a single base. This sample is part of a study of vaccination and CD4 T cells after COVID-19 (dated by TCRdb to the early 2020s). A note on the overall study: Convalescent patients had a positive SARS-CoV-2 result on nasal swab PCR, and of these patients, fewer than ten had mild disease and one had severe disease. Six males and four females were included in the convalescent cohort, with two Hispanic individuals, seven Caucasians, two Asians and one multiracial person represented. Participants got two doses of the Pfizer-BioNTech BNT162b2 vaccine (n=8) or two doses of the Moderna mRNA-1273 vaccine (n=2). Post-COVID blood samples from convalescent patients were collected a median of around 100 days after diagnosis, with a range of roughly 35 to 180 days. The spike-specific CD4+ TCR repertoire was compared before and after mRNA vaccination in approximately ten COVID-19 convalescent patients and a handful of infection-naive healthy vaccine recipients. Post-vaccine blood samples were taken a median of approximately 70 days after the second vaccine dose, with a range of 14 to 241 days. A few convalescent patients were sampled both early after vaccination (day 14) and late after vaccination (days 161 to 241).

The sample's time point, from its label and the paper: late sampling 161 to 241 days after vaccination in a few convalescent patients. The positive SARS-CoV-2 PCR tests of the convalescent patients were dated from March to December 2020, before the Alpha, Beta and Delta variants emerged in the United States. PBMCs were separated from whole blood using Ficoll-Paque Plus gradient centrifugation and then either used fresh or cryopreserved at -140C. Library construction relied on PCR. Sequencing instrument: Illumina iSeq 100. On the authors' methods: Non-productive sequences were removed, and CDR3s not starting with C, not ending with F or W, or shorter than 7 amino acids were discarded. CDR3 homology was assessed with Levenshtein distances (stringdist) and unrooted phylogenetic trees (ape) in R version 3.6.1. TCRdb handled the public reads itself, with Q25 trimming in fastp and clone calling in MiXCR, and kept productive beta chains. Each entry merges the rows of one CDR3 protein and shows their most common DNA and genes. None of the V and J calls come from the authors' own analysis; TCRdb made them. In this sample the table shows some 33,000 distinct CDR3 sequences, 36% of which occur a single time. The ten largest make up around 6.1% of the sample.

Broad study findings and their caveats: Only a relatively small number of convalescent patients were included in the study, and early timepoints following natural infection were not analyzed. In convalescent patients, nearly all vaccine-specific clones (304 of 307) were found to be mono-reactive for SARS-CoV-2 spike rather than cross-reactive with common cold coronaviruses. In convalescent patients, a median about 86% of post-vaccine SARS-CoV-2-reactive clones were detected only after vaccination, suggesting vaccine-specific priming. Although the median number of SARS-CoV-2-reactive clonotypes went up from some 23 after infection to 38 after vaccination, the increase was not significant.

The CDR3, from cysteine to phenylalanine, totals 12 residues. Only the CDR3 region is kept as DNA, spanning 36 bases read in frame from base 1. Germline trimming: 5 bases from V, 6 bases from J; junction bases outside gene matches: 0. Taken from the germline V gene (reference sequence), the CDR1 and CDR2 loops are DFQATT and SNEGSKA. Sequenced here: CD4+ T cells from blood, sampled about 7 months after SARS-CoV-2 vaccination. Recombination joined TRBV20-1 with TRBJ2-7, with 14 bases in between that match TRBD2. The source of this sequence is a human donor who had recovered from COVID-19. This receptor has the CDR3 CSAGTSGSEQYF. In nucleotides, the sequence is TGCAGTGCTGGGACTAGCGGGAGCGAGCAGTACTTC.